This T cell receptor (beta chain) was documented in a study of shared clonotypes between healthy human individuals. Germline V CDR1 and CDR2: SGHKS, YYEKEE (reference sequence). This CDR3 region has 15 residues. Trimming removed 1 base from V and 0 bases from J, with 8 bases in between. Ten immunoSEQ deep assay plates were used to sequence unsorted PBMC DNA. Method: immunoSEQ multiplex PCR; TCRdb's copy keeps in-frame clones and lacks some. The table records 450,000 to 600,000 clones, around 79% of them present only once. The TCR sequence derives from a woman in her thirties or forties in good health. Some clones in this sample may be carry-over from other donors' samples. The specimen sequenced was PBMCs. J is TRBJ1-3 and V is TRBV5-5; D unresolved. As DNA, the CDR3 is TGTGCCAGCAGCTTGACGGGGAACTCTGGAAACACCATATATTTT. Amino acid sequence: CASSLTGNSGNTIYF.